These 8 T cell receptor beta chains originate from one sample sequenced in a study of blood T cell repertoires in COVID-19. The protocol was immunoSEQ multiplex PCR, while the TCRdb copy is restricted to in-frame clones and leaves out a portion. The sample contains 250,000 or so clones, just under 90% of which appear only once. The sequencing input was PBMCs or T cells enriched from blood (not recorded which). These receptors were taken from a man aged 50 to 60 who had been exposed to COVID-19.

J is TRBJ2-1 and V is TRBV29-1; 10 bases match TRBD1. V lost 1 base and J lost 10; bases outside the gene matches: 7. The CDR3 covers 14 residues. CDR1 is SQVTM, CDR2 ANQGSEA, per germline. The CDR3 reads CSVEAGQGIGEQFF. The CDR3, as DNA: TGCAGCGTTGAAGCGGGACAGGGGATAGGGGAGCAGTTCTTC.

The chain links TRBV11-2 to TRBJ2-3; TRBD2 agrees at 12 bases. CDR1 SGHAT and CDR2 FQNNGV come from the germline V gene. Trimming at V came to 6 bases and at J to 7 bases, leaving 8 bases not matched to a gene. The CDR3 totals 15 residues. DNA for the CDR3: TGTGCCAGCAGTCAAGGACTAGCGGGACTGAATACGCAGTATTTT. Translation gives CASSQGLAGLNTQYF.

The chain has TRBV2 and TRBJ2-4, with no clear D. Trimming cost V 5 bases and J 7 bases, with 12 bases left between them. Germline V gene sequence: CDR1 SNHLY, CDR2 FYNNEI. This CDR3 contains 13 residues. CDR3 nucleotides: TGTGCCAGCAGTTCCTCGTATCTCAACATTCAGTACTTC. Its protein product is CASSSSYLNIQYF.

V and J are TRBV9 and TRBJ2-7; 12 bases are shared with TRBD1. The CDR3 runs 15 residues. V lost 2 bases to trimming and J lost 5 bases; unmatched junction nucleotides: 5. Germline V CDR1 and CDR2: SGDLS, YYNGEE. The CDR3 sequence: CASSVTGTGGHEQYF. The CDR3, as DNA: TGTGCCAGCAGCGTTACCGGGACAGGGGGCCACGAGCAGTACTTC.

This clone was observed a handful of times. This sequence joins TRBV5-1 and TRBJ1-1; 10 nucleotides align to TRBD1. Looked up from germline, CDR1 is SGHRS and CDR2 is YFSETQ. The J segment lost 6 bases and the V segment lost 0 bases, leaving 8 bases of the junction unmatched. The CDR3 totals 16 residues. CDR3: CASSLDDGQGGSEAFF. DNA of the CDR3: TGCGCCAGCAGCTTGGATGATGGACAGGGGGGCTCTGAAGCTTTCTTT. The full variable domain, with the rest looked up from reference TRBV5-1 and TRBJ1-1, is KAGVTQTPRYLIKTRGQQVTLSCSPISGHRSVSWYQQTPGQGLQFLFEYFSETQRNKGNFPGRFSGRQFSNSRSEMNVSTLELGDSALYLCASSLDDGQGGSEAFFGQGTRLTVV.

The chain combines TRBV11-2 with TRBJ2-1; D unresolved. Germline loops: CDR1 SGHAT, CDR2 FQNNGV. Trimming pared 0 bases from V and 8 bases from J, leaving 5 bases between. The CDR3 consists of 12 residues. CDR3 DNA: TGTGCCAGCAGCTTAGATAGTGATGAGCAGTTCTTC. It codes for CASSLDSDEQFF.

This clone was seen once. The V gene is TRBV29-1, the J gene TRBJ2-5; 12 nucleotides match TRBD1. The CDR3 totals 18 residues. J was trimmed by 1 base and V by 0 bases; bases with no gene match: 9. Germline assignment: CDR1 SQVTM and CDR2 ANQGSEA. This chain's CDR3 is CSVEEGQGAILIQETQYF. The CDR3 nucleotides read TGCAGCGTTGAAGAGGGACAGGGGGCGATTTTAATCCAAGAGACCCAGTACTTC.

The genes are TRBV19 and TRBJ2-3; TRBD2 aligns across 9 bases. This CDR3 has 15 amino acids. Germline V gene lookup returns CDR1 LNHDA and CDR2 SQIVND (reference sequence). The V gene end was trimmed by 3 bases and the J gene end by 2 bases; junction bases not matched to a gene: 3. This CDR3 reads CASSMLAGDTDTQYF. CDR3 DNA sequence: TGTGCCAGTAGTATGTTAGCGGGAGACACAGATACGCAGTATTTT.